This TCR beta chain originates from a study of graft-versus-host responses after intestinal transplantation. This table comes from immunoSEQ multiplex PCR, and its TCRdb copy is limited to in-frame clones, with some not included. The table has about 110,000 clones, 80% to 95% seen once; the top ten hold about 0.54%. Study-level points and caveats: The authors found GvH clones in recipient marrow, some appearing first in ileum or blood. Association was observed between peak circulating GvH clone levels and early post-transplant HvG declines.

V lost 2 bases and J 8 bases, leaving 15 bases between the germline ends. Germline assignment: CDR1 SNHLY and CDR2 FYNNEI. This CDR3 has 15 residues. As to this clone: What it binds is not known.

Sample: unstimulated CD8+ T cells sorted from spleen or lymph node cells, taken before intestinal transplant. This TCR came from a human donor who received an intestinal transplant. The rearrangement links TRBV2 to TRBJ1-4, with a weak D call TRBD1 (6 bases). The CDR3 sequence: CASSEWGRGGEKLFF. The CDR3 DNA reads TGTGCCAGCAGTGAATGGGGCAGGGGCGGGGAAAAACTGTTTTTT.